This T cell receptor (beta chain) was identified during a study of blood T cell repertoires in COVID-19. Study-wide context: Samples of COVID-19 (acute and convalescent) were obtained from the United States, Italy and Spain.

Germline V gene sequence: CDR1 MNHNY, CDR2 SVGAGI (reference sequence). The germline V and J ends were trimmed by 7 bases and 5 bases, with 11 bases remaining between them. This CDR3 is 12 amino acids long. The protocol was immunoSEQ multiplex PCR, while the TCRdb copy is restricted to in-frame clones and leaves out a portion. The sample has approximately 150,000 clones, 80% to 90% seen once. The V call is TRBV6-6, the J call TRBJ2-5, with D perhaps TRBD2 (5 bases). Sequences were obtained from peripheral blood. The sequence derives from a man in his 70s with acute or convalescent COVID-19. CDR3 sequence reads: CASKTGGETQYF. The CDR3 nucleotides read TGTGCCAGCAAGACGGGCGGGGAGACCCAGTACTTC.